These T cell receptor beta chains were read from a single sample in a study of Ad26.COV2.S vaccination and SARS-CoV-2 variants. TCRdb keeps only in-frame clones here, not all; method: immunoSEQ multiplex PCR. This sample has 290,000 or so clones; around 87% occur once, and the top ten carry approximately 3.4%. The material was peripheral blood, obtained in a trial of Ad26.COV2.S vaccine versus placebo. These receptors were collected from a person aged 18-60 years who received the Ad26.COV2.S COVID-19 vaccine or a placebo. Each CDR3 is given with its conserved first and last residue. A D gene is named only where the DNA matches it firmly. Rows may omit the clone size; those that give it use once, few, many or a size class.

d_call: -
v_call: TRBV27
clone_size: -
j_call: TRBJ1-1
cdr3_nt: TGTGCCAGCAGCGGACAGAGGAACACTGAAGCTTTCTTT
cdr3_aa: CASSGQRNTEAFF

d_call: TRBD1
v_call: TRBV10-2
clone_size: -
j_call: TRBJ1-1
cdr3_nt: TGCGCCAGCAGGACAGGGGGCACTGAAGCTTTCTTT
cdr3_aa: CASRTGGTEAFF

d_call: TRBD2
v_call: TRBV19
clone_size: -
j_call: TRBJ2-2
cdr3_nt: TGTGCCAGTAGTCGGACTAGCGGGAGTATGAGCGGGGAGCTGTTTTTT
cdr3_aa: CASSRTSGSMSGELFF

d_call: TRBD1
v_call: TRBV7-9
clone_size: -
j_call: TRBJ2-5
cdr3_nt: TGTGCCAGCAGCTCCGACAGGGCTGTAACCCAGTACTTC
cdr3_aa: CASSSDRAVTQYF

d_call: -
v_call: TRBV15
clone_size: -
j_call: TRBJ2-7
cdr3_nt: TGTGCCACCAGCAGAGATGACCGGGACTACGAGCAGTACTTC
cdr3_aa: CATSRDDRDYEQYF

d_call: -
v_call: TRBV5-5
clone_size: -
j_call: TRBJ2-5
cdr3_nt: TGTGCCAGCACCGACGTACTCCCCCGGCGAACACAAGAGACCCAGTACTTC
cdr3_aa: CASTDVLPRRTQETQYF

d_call: -
v_call: TRBV19
clone_size: -
j_call: TRBJ1-1
cdr3_nt: TGTGCCAGTAGTATCCAGGACACGAAGAACACTGAAGCTTTCTTT
cdr3_aa: CASSIQDTKNTEAFF

d_call: TRBD2
v_call: TRBV5-4
clone_size: -
j_call: TRBJ2-1
cdr3_nt: TGTGCCAGCACCAAAGACCTACTAGCGGGAGGGGATGAGCAGTTCTTC
cdr3_aa: CASTKDLLAGGDEQFF

d_call: -
v_call: TRBV5-1
clone_size: few
j_call: TRBJ1-2
cdr3_nt: TGCGCCAGCAGCCCTACAGGGAACTATGGCTACACCTTC
cdr3_aa: CASSPTGNYGYTF

d_call: -
v_call: TRBV6-1
clone_size: -
j_call: TRBJ1-3
cdr3_nt: TGTGCCAGCAGTGAGGACACCAGCTCTGGAAACACCATATATTTT
cdr3_aa: CASSEDTSSGNTIYF

d_call: -
v_call: TRBV28
clone_size: -
j_call: TRBJ2-7
cdr3_nt: TGTGCCAGCAGTTTCGGGCCCTACGAGCAGTACTTC
cdr3_aa: CASSFGPYEQYF

d_call: -
v_call: TRBV2
clone_size: -
j_call: TRBJ2-3
cdr3_nt: TGTGCCAGCAGTGAAGCGCGGGATACGCAGTATTTT
cdr3_aa: CASSEARDTQYF

d_call: -
v_call: TRBV5-4
clone_size: -
j_call: TRBJ1-6
cdr3_nt: TGTGCCAGCAGCTCTAGGGAGGTTGATTATAATTCACCCCTCCACTTT
cdr3_aa: CASSSREVDYNSPLHF

d_call: -
v_call: TRBV7-9
clone_size: once
j_call: TRBJ2-7
cdr3_nt: TGTGCCAGCAGCGGGGTTGGTGGCCTTACCTACGAGCAGTACTTC
cdr3_aa: CASSGVGGLTYEQYF

d_call: -
v_call: TRBV7-2
clone_size: -
j_call: TRBJ2-7
cdr3_nt: TGTGCCAGCAGCCCTTCCGGGGCAGGACCCTACGAGCAGTACTTC
cdr3_aa: CASSPSGAGPYEQYF

d_call: -
v_call: TRBV6-6
clone_size: -
j_call: TRBJ2-5
cdr3_nt: TGTGCCAGCAGTTACTTACAAGAGACCCAGTACTTC
cdr3_aa: CASSYLQETQYF

d_call: TRBD2
v_call: TRBV2
clone_size: once
j_call: TRBJ2-2
cdr3_nt: TGTGCCAGCAGTCGTAGCGGGACCGGGGAGCTGTTTTTT
cdr3_aa: CASSRSGTGELFF

d_call: -
v_call: TRBV11-2
clone_size: -
j_call: TRBJ2-5
cdr3_nt: TGTGCCAGCAGCTTAATGATGACTCAAGAGACCCAGTACTTC
cdr3_aa: CASSLMMTQETQYF

d_call: TRBD1
v_call: TRBV6-6
clone_size: -
j_call: TRBJ2-1
cdr3_nt: TGTGCCAGCACTTCCGACAGGGCGGAGTACAATGAGCAGTTCTTC
cdr3_aa: CASTSDRAEYNEQFF

d_call: -
v_call: TRBV28
clone_size: -
j_call: TRBJ2-7
cdr3_nt: TGTGCCAGCAGTTCCCTTCTCAGTACCTACGAGCAGTACTTC
cdr3_aa: CASSSLLSTYEQYF

d_call: TRBD1
v_call: TRBV11-3
clone_size: -
j_call: TRBJ2-3
cdr3_nt: TGTGCCAGCAGCCTCGATGGACAGGGGGCAGATACGCAGTATTTT
cdr3_aa: CASSLDGQGADTQYF

d_call: -
v_call: TRBV4-2
clone_size: -
j_call: TRBJ1-1
cdr3_nt: TGTGCCAGCAGCCAGGGTATGAACACTGAAGCTTTCTTT
cdr3_aa: CASSQGMNTEAFF

d_call: -
v_call: TRBV30
clone_size: -
j_call: TRBJ1-2
cdr3_nt: TGTGCCTTTGCCGGGGGACAATGGTATGGCTACACCTTC
cdr3_aa: CAFAGGQWYGYTF

d_call: -
v_call: TRBV2
clone_size: few
j_call: TRBJ1-2
cdr3_nt: TGTGCCAGCAGTGACGTGGTCCGTATCTATGGCTACACCTTC
cdr3_aa: CASSDVVRIYGYTF

d_call: TRBD1
v_call: TRBV19
clone_size: -
j_call: TRBJ1-2
cdr3_nt: TGTGCCAGTAGTAGGGACAGTTCTAACTATGGCTACACCTTC
cdr3_aa: CASSRDSSNYGYTF

d_call: TRBD1
v_call: TRBV14
clone_size: -
j_call: TRBJ2-7
cdr3_nt: TGTGCCAGCAGCCCTCCGGGACAGGGCTACGAGCAGTACTTC
cdr3_aa: CASSPPGQGYEQYF

d_call: TRBD1
v_call: TRBV7-9
clone_size: -
j_call: TRBJ2-1
cdr3_nt: TGTGCCAGCAGCTTAGGAGGGGGCTTCAATGAGCAGTTCTTC
cdr3_aa: CASSLGGGFNEQFF

d_call: -
v_call: TRBV30
clone_size: -
j_call: TRBJ1-2
cdr3_nt: TGTGCCTGGAGTGTAGCGGGGGCGGCAGGCTACACCTTC
cdr3_aa: CAWSVAGAAGYTF

d_call: TRBD1
v_call: TRBV7-9
clone_size: -
j_call: TRBJ2-7
cdr3_nt: TGTGCCAGCAGCTTAACAGGGACAGACTACGAGCAGTACTTC
cdr3_aa: CASSLTGTDYEQYF

d_call: -
v_call: TRBV2
clone_size: -
j_call: TRBJ1-3
cdr3_nt: TGTGCCAGCAGTGTAAAAGGAAACACCATATATTTT
cdr3_aa: CASSVKGNTIYF

d_call: TRBD1
v_call: TRBV27
clone_size: -
j_call: TRBJ2-7
cdr3_nt: TGTGCCAGCAGTGTCCTCCGGGACAGCTCCTACGAGCAGTACTTC
cdr3_aa: CASSVLRDSSYEQYF

d_call: -
v_call: TRBV6-5
clone_size: -
j_call: TRBJ2-7
cdr3_nt: TGTGCCAGCAGAAACGTGGGTCGCGAGCAGTACTTC
cdr3_aa: CASRNVGREQYF

d_call: TRBD1
v_call: TRBV18
clone_size: -
j_call: TRBJ2-1
cdr3_nt: TGTGCCAGCTCACCCACGGGACAGGGGGGTAATGAGCAGTTCTTC
cdr3_aa: CASSPTGQGGNEQFF

d_call: -
v_call: TRBV19
clone_size: -
j_call: TRBJ2-1
cdr3_nt: TGTGCCAGTAGTGTACAGTCCCGCTCCTACAATGAGCAGTTCTTC
cdr3_aa: CASSVQSRSYNEQFF

d_call: -
v_call: TRBV27
clone_size: -
j_call: TRBJ2-5
cdr3_nt: TGTGCCAGCAGTGACCGAGACCAAGAGACCCAGTACTTC
cdr3_aa: CASSDRDQETQYF

d_call: -
v_call: TRBV18
clone_size: -
j_call: TRBJ2-5
cdr3_nt: TGTGCCAGCTCACCACCAATCGGGGGTCGAGAGACCCAGTACTTC
cdr3_aa: CASSPPIGGRETQYF

d_call: -
v_call: TRBV12-5
clone_size: -
j_call: TRBJ1-1
cdr3_nt: TGTGCTAGTGGTCTCTCGGGGGGGGCTGAAGCTTTCTTT
cdr3_aa: CASGLSGGAEAFF

d_call: -
v_call: TRBV2
clone_size: few
j_call: TRBJ2-2
cdr3_nt: TGTGCCAGCTCCCGGGGGACGAACACCGGGGAGCTGTTTTTT
cdr3_aa: CASSRGTNTGELFF

d_call: TRBD1
v_call: TRBV12-5
clone_size: -
j_call: TRBJ2-4
cdr3_nt: TGTGCTAGTGGTTCGTCCCGGGACAGGAAAAACATTCAGTACTTC
cdr3_aa: CASGSSRDRKNIQYF

d_call: -
v_call: TRBV5-4
clone_size: -
j_call: TRBJ2-1
cdr3_nt: TGTGCCAGCAGCGTTAGCGGACTGAACTACAATGAGCAGTTCTTC
cdr3_aa: CASSVSGLNYNEQFF

d_call: -
v_call: TRBV6-4
clone_size: -
j_call: TRBJ1-4
cdr3_nt: TGTGCCAGCAGTAATGGGGGGGCAAATGAAAAACTGTTTTTT
cdr3_aa: CASSNGGANEKLFF

d_call: -
v_call: TRBV4-3
clone_size: -
j_call: TRBJ1-2
cdr3_nt: TGCGCCAGCAGCCAAGGGACGGTGGGGGGCTACACCTTC
cdr3_aa: CASSQGTVGGYTF

d_call: TRBD2
v_call: TRBV29-1
clone_size: -
j_call: TRBJ2-1
cdr3_nt: TGCAGCGTTGAAGGGTTTTCGGGGACTAGCGGGAGGTACAATGAGCAGTTCTTC
cdr3_aa: CSVEGFSGTSGRYNEQFF

d_call: TRBD2
v_call: TRBV7-9
clone_size: -
j_call: TRBJ2-1
cdr3_nt: TGTGCCAGCAGCTATACTAGCGGGCCCCTAGGAAATGAGCAGTTCTTC
cdr3_aa: CASSYTSGPLGNEQFF

d_call: TRBD2
v_call: TRBV2
clone_size: -
j_call: TRBJ2-3
cdr3_nt: TGTGCCACGACGACTAGCTCGGTAAACACAGATACGCAGTATTTT
cdr3_aa: CATTTSSVNTDTQYF

d_call: -
v_call: TRBV18
clone_size: -
j_call: TRBJ1-5
cdr3_nt: TGTGCCAACTCACCAGCGTCGAGTCTCAATAGCAATCAGCCCCAGCATTTT
cdr3_aa: CANSPASSLNSNQPQHF

d_call: TRBD2
v_call: TRBV7-8
clone_size: -
j_call: TRBJ2-7
cdr3_nt: TGTGCCAGCAGCACTCACGGGACTAGCAGCTCCTACGAGCAGTACTTC
cdr3_aa: CASSTHGTSSSYEQYF

d_call: -
v_call: TRBV15
clone_size: -
j_call: TRBJ1-4
cdr3_nt: TGTGCCACCAGCAGCGGACAGACAACTAATGAAAAACTGTTTTTT
cdr3_aa: CATSSGQTTNEKLFF

d_call: -
v_call: TRBV6-5
clone_size: -
j_call: TRBJ1-5
cdr3_nt: TGTGCCACCCTTGTGGGGGTATTTAGCAATCAGCCCCAGCATTTT
cdr3_aa: CATLVGVFSNQPQHF

d_call: -
v_call: TRBV11-2
clone_size: -
j_call: TRBJ1-5
cdr3_nt: TGTGCCAGCAGCTTAGTTGGGGCTAATAGCAATCAGCCCCAGCATTTT
cdr3_aa: CASSLVGANSNQPQHF

d_call: -
v_call: TRBV3-1/TRBV3-2
clone_size: -
j_call: TRBJ2-2
cdr3_nt: TGTGCCAGCAGCCAAGAGTCGGGACACACCGGGGAGCTGTTTTTT
cdr3_aa: CASSQESGHTGELFF

d_call: -
v_call: TRBV7-5
clone_size: once
j_call: TRBJ2-6
cdr3_nt: TGTGTCAGAAGCGCCCGGACAGGAGCACCCTCTGGGGCCAACGTCCTGACTTTC
cdr3_aa: CVRSARTGAPSGANVLTF

d_call: -
v_call: TRBV10-3
clone_size: -
j_call: TRBJ1-2
cdr3_nt: TGTGCCATCAGTGATCCCCGAAGGGTGAACTATGGCTACACCTTC
cdr3_aa: CAISDPRRVNYGYTF

d_call: -
v_call: TRBV30
clone_size: -
j_call: TRBJ1-1
cdr3_nt: TGTGCCTGGAACCCAGGGAACACTGAAGCTTTCTTT
cdr3_aa: CAWNPGNTEAFF

d_call: TRBD1
v_call: TRBV15
clone_size: once
j_call: TRBJ2-6
cdr3_nt: TGTGCCACCAGCAGAGGACAGGGCTCTGGGGCCAACGTCCTGACTTTC
cdr3_aa: CATSRGQGSGANVLTF

d_call: TRBD1
v_call: TRBV11-3
clone_size: once
j_call: TRBJ2-7
cdr3_nt: TGTGCCAGCAGCCACATTCGGGGACAGATGGGGTGCTACGAGCAGTACTTC
cdr3_aa: CASSHIRGQMGCYEQYF

d_call: -
v_call: TRBV29-1
clone_size: -
j_call: TRBJ1-5
cdr3_nt: TGCAGCGTTGATGAAGGGGGCAATCAGCCCCAGCATTTT
cdr3_aa: CSVDEGGNQPQHF

d_call: -
v_call: TRBV30
clone_size: -
j_call: TRBJ2-2
cdr3_nt: TGTGCCTGGAGCCGAACAGGGAGGGCTAACACCGGGGAGCTGTTTTTT
cdr3_aa: CAWSRTGRANTGELFF

d_call: -
v_call: TRBV19
clone_size: -
j_call: TRBJ1-5
cdr3_nt: TGTGCCAGTAGTAGTTACACGGGGAATCAGCCCCAGCATTTT
cdr3_aa: CASSSYTGNQPQHF

d_call: -
v_call: TRBV12-3/TRBV12-4
clone_size: -
j_call: TRBJ2-7
cdr3_nt: TGTGCCAGCGAGCGGGCCTACGAGCAGTACTTC
cdr3_aa: CASERAYEQYF